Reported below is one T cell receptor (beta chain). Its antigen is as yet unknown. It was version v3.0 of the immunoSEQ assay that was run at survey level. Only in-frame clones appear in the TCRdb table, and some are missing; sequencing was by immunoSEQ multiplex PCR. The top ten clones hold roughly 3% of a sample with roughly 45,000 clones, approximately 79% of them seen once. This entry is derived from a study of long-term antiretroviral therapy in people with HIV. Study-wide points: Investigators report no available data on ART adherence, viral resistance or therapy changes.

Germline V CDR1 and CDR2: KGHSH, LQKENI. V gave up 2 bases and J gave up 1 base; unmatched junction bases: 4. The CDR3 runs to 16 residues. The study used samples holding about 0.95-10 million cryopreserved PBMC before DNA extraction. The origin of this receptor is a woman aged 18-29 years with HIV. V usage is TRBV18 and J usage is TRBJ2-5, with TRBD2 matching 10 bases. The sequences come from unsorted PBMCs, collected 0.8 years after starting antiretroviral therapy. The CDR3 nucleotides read TGTGCCAGCTCACCAAGGACTAGCGGAGGCCAAGAGACCCAGTACTTC. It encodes CASSPRTSGGQETQYF.